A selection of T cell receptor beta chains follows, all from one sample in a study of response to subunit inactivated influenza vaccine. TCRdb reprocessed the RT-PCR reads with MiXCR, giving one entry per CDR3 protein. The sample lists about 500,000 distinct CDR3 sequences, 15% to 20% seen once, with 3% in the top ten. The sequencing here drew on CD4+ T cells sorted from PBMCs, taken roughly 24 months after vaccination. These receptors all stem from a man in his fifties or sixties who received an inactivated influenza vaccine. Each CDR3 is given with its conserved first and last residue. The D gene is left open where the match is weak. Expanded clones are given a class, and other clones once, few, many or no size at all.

CDR3 protein: CATSRGGTGESGRARNEQFF; CDR3 DNA: TGTGCCACCAGCAGAGGTGGGACAGGGGAAAGCGGGAGGGCCAGGAATGAGCAGTTCTTC; V gene: TRBV15; D gene: -; J gene: TRBJ2-1; clone size: -
CDR3 protein: CSARVGLRETSDTQYF; CDR3 DNA: TGCAGTGCTAGAGTGGGGCTGCGGGAGACGTCAGATACGCAGTATTTT; V gene: TRBV20-1; D gene: TRBD2; J gene: TRBJ2-3; clone size: -
CDR3 protein: CSVAWGSEQYF; CDR3 DNA: TGCAGCGTCGCCTGGGGCAGCGAGCAGTACTTC; V gene: TRBV29-1; D gene: -; J gene: TRBJ2-7; clone size: many
CDR3 protein: CASSSWDSDRGAKNIQYF; CDR3 DNA: TGTGCCAGCAGCTCTTGGGATTCGGACAGGGGCGCCAAAAACATTCAGTACTTC; V gene: TRBV11-2; D gene: TRBD1; J gene: TRBJ2-4; clone size: -
CDR3 protein: CASSEVGTGGADTQYF; CDR3 DNA: TGCGCCAGCAGTGAGGTGGGGACAGGGGGCGCAGATACGCAGTATTTT; V gene: TRBV10-2; D gene: TRBD1; J gene: TRBJ2-3; clone size: -
CDR3 protein: CASSLATLRGETQYF; CDR3 DNA: TGTGCCAGCAGCTTAGCGACACTACGCGGTGAGACCCAGTACTTC; V gene: TRBV7-2; D gene: -; J gene: TRBJ2-5; clone size: -
CDR3 protein: CSAPREGADTQYF; CDR3 DNA: TGCAGTGCTCCCAGAGAGGGGGCTGATACGCAGTATTTT; V gene: TRBV20-1; D gene: TRBD1; J gene: TRBJ2-3; clone size: -
CDR3 protein: CASSRQASRSYEQYF; CDR3 DNA: TGTGCCAGCAGCAGACAGGCTAGCAGATCCTACGAGCAGTACTTC; V gene: TRBV6-1; D gene: -; J gene: TRBJ2-7; clone size: -
CDR3 protein: CASSATPGLSTDTQYF; CDR3 DNA: TGTGCCAGCAGCGCCACCCCCGGACTGAGCACAGATACGCAGTATTTT; V gene: TRBV9; D gene: -; J gene: TRBJ2-3; clone size: few
CDR3 protein: CASSQQGGTGELFF; CDR3 DNA: TGCGCCAGCAGCCAACAGGGGGGTACCGGGGAGCTGTTTTTT; V gene: TRBV4-1; D gene: -; J gene: TRBJ2-2; clone size: many
CDR3 protein: CSARMRATNTGELFF; CDR3 DNA: TGCAGTGCTAGAATGCGGGCAACGAACACCGGGGAGCTGTTTTTT; V gene: TRBV20-1; D gene: -; J gene: TRBJ2-2; clone size: -
CDR3 protein: CASSSFLAGLYEQYF; CDR3 DNA: TGTGCCAGCAGTTCTTTCCTCGCGGGGTTGTACGAGCAGTACTTC; V gene: TRBV28; D gene: -; J gene: TRBJ2-7; clone size: -
CDR3 protein: CASSLEGPEEFF; CDR3 DNA: TGTGCCAGCAGCTTAGAAGGCCCAGAGGAGTTCTTC; V gene: TRBV11-2; D gene: -; J gene: TRBJ2-1; clone size: -
CDR3 protein: CATSRDWVATGELFF; CDR3 DNA: TGTGCCACCAGCAGAGATTGGGTCGCCACCGGGGAGCTGTTTTTT; V gene: TRBV15; D gene: -; J gene: TRBJ2-2; clone size: few
CDR3 protein: CSVARGGDNEQFF; CDR3 DNA: TGCAGCGTCGCACGTGGAGGAGACAATGAGCAGTTCTTC; V gene: TRBV29-1; D gene: -; J gene: TRBJ2-1; clone size: many
CDR3 protein: CASSDGLGGHNEQFF; CDR3 DNA: TGTGCCAGCAGCGACGGACTTGGGGGCCACAATGAGCAGTTCTTC; V gene: TRBV4-2; D gene: -; J gene: TRBJ2-1; clone size: -
CDR3 protein: CSVDSKRGSGTQYF; CDR3 DNA: TGCAGCGTTGATTCAAAGCGGGGGTCTGGGACCCAGTACTTC; V gene: TRBV29-1; D gene: TRBD2; J gene: TRBJ2-5; clone size: few
CDR3 protein: CSARFLSEQYF; CDR3 DNA: TGCAGTGCTAGATTCTTGAGCGAGCAGTACTTC; V gene: TRBV20-1; D gene: -; J gene: TRBJ2-7; clone size: few
CDR3 protein: CASTEQEDRETQYF; CDR3 DNA: TGTGCCAGCACGGAGCAAGAAGACCGAGAGACCCAGTACTTC; V gene: TRBV12-3/TRBV12-4; D gene: -; J gene: TRBJ2-5; clone size: -
CDR3 protein: CASSSAPIYEQYF; CDR3 DNA: TGTGCCAGCAGCTCTGCACCCATCTACGAGCAGTACTTC; V gene: TRBV7-9; D gene: -; J gene: TRBJ2-7; clone size: -
CDR3 protein: CASSQGLAKSNEQFF; CDR3 DNA: TGCGCCAGCAGCCAAGGGCTAGCGAAGAGTAATGAGCAGTTCTTC; V gene: TRBV4-3; D gene: -; J gene: TRBJ2-1; clone size: few
CDR3 protein: CSARVRDRVNTEAFF; CDR3 DNA: TGCAGTGCTAGAGTGAGGGACAGGGTGAACACTGAAGCTTTCTTT; V gene: TRBV20-1; D gene: TRBD1; J gene: TRBJ1-1; clone size: -
CDR3 protein: CASSEDGRAVGELFF; CDR3 DNA: TGTGCCAGCAGTGAGGACGGGAGGGCCGTCGGGGAGCTGTTTTTT; V gene: TRBV6-4; D gene: TRBD2; J gene: TRBJ2-2; clone size: -
CDR3 protein: CASSPIVTSPETQYF; CDR3 DNA: TGTGCCAGCAGCCCGATTGTAACTTCGCCAGAGACCCAGTACTTC; V gene: TRBV11-2; D gene: -; J gene: TRBJ2-5; clone size: -
CDR3 protein: CASSLRRGHISSYNEQFF; CDR3 DNA: TGCGCCAGCAGCCTCCGCAGGGGCCACATTAGCTCCTACAATGAGCAGTTCTTC; V gene: TRBV5-1; D gene: -; J gene: TRBJ2-1; clone size: few
CDR3 protein: CASSLTATNEKLFF; CDR3 DNA: TGTGCCAGCAGCTTAACCGCAACTAATGAAAAACTGTTTTTT; V gene: TRBV7-2; D gene: -; J gene: TRBJ1-4; clone size: many
CDR3 protein: CATSRQLQETQYF; CDR3 DNA: TGTGCCACCAGCAGACAACTCCAAGAGACCCAGTACTTC; V gene: TRBV15; D gene: -; J gene: TRBJ2-5; clone size: many
CDR3 protein: CASLGTGTNSPLHF; CDR3 DNA: TGTGCCAGCCTCGGGACAGGGACAAATTCACCCCTCCACTTT; V gene: TRBV28; D gene: TRBD1; J gene: TRBJ1-6; clone size: -
CDR3 protein: CASRFGRWGISGNTIYF; CDR3 DNA: TGTGCCAGCAGGTTTGGTCGGTGGGGGATCTCTGGAAACACCATATATTTT; V gene: TRBV12-3/TRBV12-4; D gene: -; J gene: TRBJ1-3; clone size: -
CDR3 protein: CASSSGAGADTQYF; CDR3 DNA: TGTGCCAGCAGCTCAGGAGCGGGGGCGGATACGCAGTATTTT; V gene: TRBV11-1; D gene: TRBD2; J gene: TRBJ2-3; clone size: many
CDR3 protein: CASTLLSSYNEQFF; CDR3 DNA: TGTGCCAGCACCCTACTGAGCTCCTACAATGAGCAGTTCTTC; V gene: TRBV2; D gene: -; J gene: TRBJ2-1; clone size: -
CDR3 protein: CASSKGTGSYGYTF; CDR3 DNA: TGTGCCAGCAGTAAAGGAACAGGGTCGTATGGCTACACCTTC; V gene: TRBV6-1; D gene: -; J gene: TRBJ1-2; clone size: -
CDR3 protein: CASSDNRDRVITGELFF; CDR3 DNA: TGTGCCAGCAGTGACAACCGGGACAGGGTCATCACCGGGGAGCTGTTTTTT; V gene: TRBV25-1; D gene: TRBD1; J gene: TRBJ2-2; clone size: few
CDR3 protein: CASSPFRDRQETQYF; CDR3 DNA: TGTGCCAGCAGCCCCTTCAGGGATAGACAAGAGACCCAGTACTTC; V gene: TRBV3-1; D gene: -; J gene: TRBJ2-5; clone size: -
CDR3 protein: CASSYRDFYNEQFF; CDR3 DNA: TGTGCCAGCAGTTATCGGGACTTTTACAATGAGCAGTTCTTC; V gene: TRBV6-5; D gene: -; J gene: TRBJ2-1; clone size: few
CDR3 protein: CASSLAWRGTDTQYF; CDR3 DNA: TGTGCCAGCAGCTTAGCGTGGAGGGGCACAGATACGCAGTATTTT; V gene: TRBV7-2; D gene: -; J gene: TRBJ2-3; clone size: many
CDR3 protein: CASSLIQGTGELFF; CDR3 DNA: TGTGCCAGCAGCTTAATTCAGGGCACCGGGGAGCTGTTTTTT; V gene: TRBV7-3; D gene: -; J gene: TRBJ2-2; clone size: -
CDR3 protein: CASSEQGVVGTQYF; CDR3 DNA: TGTGCCAGCAGCGAGCAGGGGGTAGTGGGTACGCAGTATTTT; V gene: TRBV7-9; D gene: TRBD1; J gene: TRBJ2-3; clone size: -
CDR3 protein: CASSQLRQGAGTFF; CDR3 DNA: TGTGCCAGCAGTCAACTGAGACAGGGGGCTGGAACTTTCTTT; V gene: TRBV12-3/TRBV12-4; D gene: TRBD1; J gene: TRBJ1-1; clone size: -
CDR3 protein: CASSDTGTGGNEQYF; CDR3 DNA: TGTGCCAGCAGTGACACCGGGACAGGGGGTAACGAGCAGTACTTC; V gene: TRBV12-3/TRBV12-4; D gene: TRBD1; J gene: TRBJ2-7; clone size: few
CDR3 protein: CASSLLGADTDTQYF; CDR3 DNA: TGTGCCAGCAGTTTACTGGGGGCGGACACAGATACGCAGTATTTT; V gene: TRBV12-3/TRBV12-4; D gene: -; J gene: TRBJ2-3; clone size: few
CDR3 protein: CASSTDSRLYEQYF; CDR3 DNA: TGTGCCAGCAGCACGGACAGCCGCCTCTACGAGCAGTACTTC; V gene: TRBV7-2; D gene: -; J gene: TRBJ2-7; clone size: -
CDR3 protein: CASSRTSGGPPSTDTQYF; CDR3 DNA: TGTGCCAGCAGCCGGACTAGCGGGGGGCCACCTAGCACAGATACGCAGTATTTT; V gene: TRBV11-2; D gene: TRBD2; J gene: TRBJ2-3; clone size: few